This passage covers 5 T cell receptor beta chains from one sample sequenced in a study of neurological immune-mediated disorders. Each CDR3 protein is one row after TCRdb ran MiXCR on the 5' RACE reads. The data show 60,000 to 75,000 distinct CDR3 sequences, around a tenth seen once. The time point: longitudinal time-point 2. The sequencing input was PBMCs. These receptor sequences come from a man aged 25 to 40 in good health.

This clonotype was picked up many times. CDR3: CASSRPGSTDTQYF. The CDR3 DNA sequence: TGCGCCAGCAGCCGTCCAGGGAGCACAGATACGCAGTATTTT. The chain couples TRBV4-1 to TRBJ2-3, with D possibly matching TRBD1 (5 bases). V was clipped by 4 bases and J by 0 bases, with 8 bases between them. This CDR3 comprises 14 residues. Germline V gives CDR1 MGHRA, CDR2 YSYEKL.

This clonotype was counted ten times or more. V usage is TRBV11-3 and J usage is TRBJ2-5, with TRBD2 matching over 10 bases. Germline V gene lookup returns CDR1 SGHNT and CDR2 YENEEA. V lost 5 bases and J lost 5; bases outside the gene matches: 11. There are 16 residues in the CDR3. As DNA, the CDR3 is TGTGCCAGCAGCGCCCGAGGTAGCGGGAGGTCGGAGACCCAGTACTTC. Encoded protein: CASSARGSGRSETQYF.

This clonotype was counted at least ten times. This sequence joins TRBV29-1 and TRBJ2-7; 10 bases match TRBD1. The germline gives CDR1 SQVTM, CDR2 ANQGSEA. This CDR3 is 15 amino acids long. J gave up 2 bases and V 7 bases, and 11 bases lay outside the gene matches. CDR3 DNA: TGCAGCGCCAAAAGGACAGGGGGTGACCCCTACGAGCAGTACTTC. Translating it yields CSAKRTGGDPYEQYF.

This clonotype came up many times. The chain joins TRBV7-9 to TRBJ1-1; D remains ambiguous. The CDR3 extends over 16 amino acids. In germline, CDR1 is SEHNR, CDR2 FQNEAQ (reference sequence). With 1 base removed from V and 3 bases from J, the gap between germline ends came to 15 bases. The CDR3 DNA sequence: TGTGCCAGCAGCTTAGGTTCCGGGATGGCGGACACTGAAGCTTTCTTT. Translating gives CASSLGSGMADTEAFF.

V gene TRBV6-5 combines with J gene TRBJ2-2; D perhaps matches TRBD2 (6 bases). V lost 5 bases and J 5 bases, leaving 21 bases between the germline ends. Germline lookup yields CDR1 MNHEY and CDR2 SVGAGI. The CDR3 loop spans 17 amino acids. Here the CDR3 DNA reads TGTGCCAGCAGTACCCGGAGGGTGGCCTGGGGGACCGGGGAGCTGTTTTTT. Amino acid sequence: CASSTRRVAWGTGELFF.